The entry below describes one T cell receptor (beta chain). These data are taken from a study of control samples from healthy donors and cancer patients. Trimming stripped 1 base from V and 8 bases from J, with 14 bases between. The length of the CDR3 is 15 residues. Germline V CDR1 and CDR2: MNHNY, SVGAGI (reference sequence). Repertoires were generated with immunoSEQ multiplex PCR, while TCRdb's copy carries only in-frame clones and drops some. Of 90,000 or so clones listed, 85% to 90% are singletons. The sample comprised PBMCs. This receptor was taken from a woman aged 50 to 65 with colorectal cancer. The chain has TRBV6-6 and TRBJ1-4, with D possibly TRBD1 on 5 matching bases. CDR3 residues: CASSYLGRDLEKLFF. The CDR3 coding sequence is TGTGCCAGCAGTTACTTAGGCAGGGACTTGGAAAAACTGTTTTTT.